The entry that follows covers one T cell receptor (beta chain) sequence. Its binding antigen is unknown. No base qualities exist here, and no much larger clone lies one base off it. The data originate from a study of control samples from healthy donors and cancer patients (dated by TCRdb to 2020 to 2021). The library was built by means of the immunoSEQ multiplex PCR assay. Imported from immuneACCESS, the table was reduced by TCRdb to in-frame sequences with V and J called. These copies leave out some clones; in studies compared against another copy, an unresolved V gene accounts for under half, and the cause of the remainder is not known. The sample table records 100,000 to 150,000 clones; 87% of these occur just once. About 3% of the sample is in the top ten clones. The CDR3 sequence holds 15 residues, the cysteine and phenylalanine included. Of the read, only the CDR3 DNA is kept; its 45 bases are in frame from base 1. The V end gives up 8 bases and the J end 1 base, leaving 5 bases in the junction not matched to a gene. CDR1 and CDR2 are read off the germline V gene as SNHLY and FYNNEI.

The rearranged segments are TRBV2 and TRBJ1-5, with 10 bases aligning to TRBD1. Sequenced input: blood. The clonotype was recovered from a man between 60 and 75 years old in good health. The CDR3 protein sequence reads: CASGDRGISNQPQHF. The DNA sequence is given as TGTGCCAGCGGGGACAGGGGTATAAGCAATCAGCCCCAGCATTTT.